This T cell receptor (beta chain) was sequenced during a study of monozygotic twins with inflammatory bowel disease. cDNA for TCRalpha and TCRbeta was amplified by nested PCRs of roughly 15 then roughly 10 cycles. After re-calling the 5' RACE reads, TCRdb lists one entry per CDR3 protein, DNA absent. The sample has 300,000 to 350,000 distinct CDR3 sequences. Germline lookup yields CDR1 ENHRY and CDR2 SYGVKD. The CDR3 contains 14 residues. This receptor was taken from a human donor with ulcerative colitis or Crohn's disease, or a healthy co-twin of an affected twin (not recorded which). Sequencing input: blood. The chain joins TRBV10-3 to TRBJ1-2. The CDR3 region is CAISDPARPASFTF.